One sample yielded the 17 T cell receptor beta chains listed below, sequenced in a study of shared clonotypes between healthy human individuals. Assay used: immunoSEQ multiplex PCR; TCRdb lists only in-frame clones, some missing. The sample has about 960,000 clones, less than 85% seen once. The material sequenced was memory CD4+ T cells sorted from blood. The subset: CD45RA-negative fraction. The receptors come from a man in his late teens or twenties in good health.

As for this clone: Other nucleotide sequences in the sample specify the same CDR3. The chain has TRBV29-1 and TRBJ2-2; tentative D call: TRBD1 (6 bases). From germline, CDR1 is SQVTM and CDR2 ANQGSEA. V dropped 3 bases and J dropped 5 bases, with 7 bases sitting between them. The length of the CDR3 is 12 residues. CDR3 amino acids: CSVDRGTGELFF. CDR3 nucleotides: TGCAGCGTTGACAGGGGAACCGGGGAGCTGTTTTTT.

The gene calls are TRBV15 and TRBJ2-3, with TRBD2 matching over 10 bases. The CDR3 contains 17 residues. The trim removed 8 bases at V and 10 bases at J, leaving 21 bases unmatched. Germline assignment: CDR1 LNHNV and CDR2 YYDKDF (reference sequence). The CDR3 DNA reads TGTGCCACCTCCAGGAGCGGGGGGGCCCAGAGTCGGGAGGCGCAGTATTTT. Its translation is CATSRSGGAQSREAQYF.

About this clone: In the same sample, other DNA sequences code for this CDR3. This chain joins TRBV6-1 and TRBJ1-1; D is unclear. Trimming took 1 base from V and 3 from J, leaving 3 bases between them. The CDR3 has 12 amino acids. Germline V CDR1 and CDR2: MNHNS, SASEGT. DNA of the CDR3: TGTGCCAGCAGTGAAGTGTACACTGAAGCTTTCTTT. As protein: CASSEVYTEAFF.

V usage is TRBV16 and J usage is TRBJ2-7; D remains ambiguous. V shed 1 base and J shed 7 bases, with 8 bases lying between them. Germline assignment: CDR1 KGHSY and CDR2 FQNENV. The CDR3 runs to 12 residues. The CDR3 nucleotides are TGTGCCAGCAGCCAATTTTTCCGGGAGCAGTACTTC. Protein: CASSQFFREQYF.

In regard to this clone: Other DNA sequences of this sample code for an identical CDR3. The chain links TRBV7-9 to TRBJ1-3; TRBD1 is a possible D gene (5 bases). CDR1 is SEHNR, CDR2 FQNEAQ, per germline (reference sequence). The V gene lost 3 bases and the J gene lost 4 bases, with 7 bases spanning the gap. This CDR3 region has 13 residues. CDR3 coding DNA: TGTGCCAGCAGCTTGGGGGAGGGAAACACCATATATTTT. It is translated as CASSLGEGNTIYF.

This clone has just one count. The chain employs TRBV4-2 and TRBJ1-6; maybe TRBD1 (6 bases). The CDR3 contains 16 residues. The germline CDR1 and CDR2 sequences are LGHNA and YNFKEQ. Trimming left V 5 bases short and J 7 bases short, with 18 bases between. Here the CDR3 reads CASSLDPGARNSPLHF. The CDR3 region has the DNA TGTGCCAGCAGCTTAGACCCGGGGGCGAGAAATTCACCCCTCCACTTT.

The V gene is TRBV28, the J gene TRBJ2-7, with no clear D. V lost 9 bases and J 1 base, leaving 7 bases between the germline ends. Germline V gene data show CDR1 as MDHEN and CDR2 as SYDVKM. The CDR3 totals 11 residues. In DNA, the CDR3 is TGTGCCAGTCATGGATCCTACGAGCAGTACTTC. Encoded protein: CASHGSYEQYF.

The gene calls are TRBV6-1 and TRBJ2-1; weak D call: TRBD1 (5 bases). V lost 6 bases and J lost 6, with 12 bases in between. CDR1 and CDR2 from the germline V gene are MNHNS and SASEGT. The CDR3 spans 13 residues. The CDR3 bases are TGTGCCAGCAGCCAATTTAGGGGCAATGAGCAGTTCTTC. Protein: CASSQFRGNEQFF.

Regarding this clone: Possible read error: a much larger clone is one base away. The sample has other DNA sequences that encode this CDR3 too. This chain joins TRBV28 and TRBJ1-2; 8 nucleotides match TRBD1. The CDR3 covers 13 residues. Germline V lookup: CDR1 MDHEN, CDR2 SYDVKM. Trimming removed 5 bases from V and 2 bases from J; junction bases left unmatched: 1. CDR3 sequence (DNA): TGTGCCAGCAGTGGACAGGGCAACTATGGCTACACCTTC. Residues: CASSGQGNYGYTF.

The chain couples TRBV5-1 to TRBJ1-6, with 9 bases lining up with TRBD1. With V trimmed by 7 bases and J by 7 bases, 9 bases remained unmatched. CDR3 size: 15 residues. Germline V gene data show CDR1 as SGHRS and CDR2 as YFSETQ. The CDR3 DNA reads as TGCGCCAGCGAAGCGGGACAGGGTAAAAATTCACCCCTCCACTTT. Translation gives CASEAGQGKNSPLHF. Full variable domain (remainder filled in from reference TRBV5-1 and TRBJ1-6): KAGVTQTPRYLIKTRGQQVTLSCSPISGHRSVSWYQQTPGQGLQFLFEYFSETQRNKGNFPGRFSGRQFSNSRSEMNVSTLELGDSALYLCASEAGQGKNSPLHFGNGTRLTVT.

The CDR3 protein is CASSLFGTSGTGELFF. CDR3 coding DNA: TGTGCCAGCAGCCTATTCGGGACTAGCGGGACCGGGGAGCTGTTTTTT. The rearrangement links TRBV5-6 to TRBJ2-2; 12 bases map to TRBD2. Looked up from germline, CDR1 is SGHDT and CDR2 is YYEEEE. The CDR3 runs to 16 residues. V shed 4 bases and J 5 bases; nucleotides not matched to a gene: 6.

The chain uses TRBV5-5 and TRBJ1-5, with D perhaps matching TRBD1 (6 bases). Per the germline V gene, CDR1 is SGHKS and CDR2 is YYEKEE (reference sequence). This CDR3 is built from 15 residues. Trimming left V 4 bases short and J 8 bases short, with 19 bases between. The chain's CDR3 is CASSPGGTTAEPQHF. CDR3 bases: TGTGCCAGCAGCCCGGGAGGGACAACCGCTGAGCCCCAGCATTTT.

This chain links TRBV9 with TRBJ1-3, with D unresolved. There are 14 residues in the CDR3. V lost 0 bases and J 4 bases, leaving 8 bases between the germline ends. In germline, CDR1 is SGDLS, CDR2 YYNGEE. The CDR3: CASSVEGRGNTIYF. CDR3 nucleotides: TGTGCCAGCAGCGTAGAAGGGCGGGGAAACACCATATATTTT.

The DNA for the CDR3 is TGTGCCAGCAGCGGGGGACAGGGGGCAAGCACAGATACGCAGTATTTT. Translated, it gives CASSGGQGASTDTQYF. The chain combines TRBV7-9 with TRBJ2-3; 12 bases align to TRBD1. The CDR3 is 16 residues long. The V gene end was trimmed by 5 bases and the J gene end by 0 bases; junction bases not matched to a gene: 3. Germline V gene lookup returns CDR1 SEHNR and CDR2 FQNEAQ (reference sequence).

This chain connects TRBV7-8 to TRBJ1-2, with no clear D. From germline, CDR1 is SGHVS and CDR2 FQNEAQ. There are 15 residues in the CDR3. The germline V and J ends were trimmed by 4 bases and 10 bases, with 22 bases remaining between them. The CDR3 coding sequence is TGTGCCAGCAGCTCCAGAGGGTCGGAGGGAAGCAACTACACCTTC. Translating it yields CASSSRGSEGSNYTF.

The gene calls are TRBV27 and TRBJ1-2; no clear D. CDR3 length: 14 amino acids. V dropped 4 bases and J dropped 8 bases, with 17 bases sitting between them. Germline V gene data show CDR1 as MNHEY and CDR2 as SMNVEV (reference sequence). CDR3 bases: TGTGCCAGCAGTTGGTATGGTGGGGAGGGCGGCTACACCTTC. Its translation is CASSWYGGEGGYTF.

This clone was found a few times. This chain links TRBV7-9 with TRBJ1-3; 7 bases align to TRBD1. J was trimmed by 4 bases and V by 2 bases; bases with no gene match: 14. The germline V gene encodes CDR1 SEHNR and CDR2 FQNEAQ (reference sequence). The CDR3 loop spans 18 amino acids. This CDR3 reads CASSLSDRVGFLGNTIYF. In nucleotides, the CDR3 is TGTGCCAGCAGCTTATCAGACAGGGTAGGATTCCTCGGAAACACCATATATTTT.